Sequencing of this T cell receptor beta chain was carried out in a study of blood T cell repertoires in COVID-19. On this clone: Distinct nucleotide sequences in the sample also encode this CDR3.

The germline CDR1 and CDR2 sequences are SGHVS and FNYEAQ. The CDR3 extends over 19 amino acids. V was pared by 3 bases and J by 0 bases, with 20 bases between. Using immunoSEQ multiplex PCR, the repertoire was profiled, and TCRdb retains in-frame clones only, with some absent. Altogether fewer than 300,000 clones are present, over 70% being singletons, with the ten largest covering 7.5% to 9%. The chain is built from TRBV7-6 and TRBJ1-4; D is perhaps TRBD1 (6 bases). Sequencing was carried out using peripheral blood. The source is a human donor in a cohort sampled during active COVID-19. In DNA, the CDR3 is TGTGCCAGCAGCTTTAGGGGGGGGGCAGGGTATTCAACTAATGAAAAACTGTTTTTT. As protein: CASSFRGGAGYSTNEKLFF.